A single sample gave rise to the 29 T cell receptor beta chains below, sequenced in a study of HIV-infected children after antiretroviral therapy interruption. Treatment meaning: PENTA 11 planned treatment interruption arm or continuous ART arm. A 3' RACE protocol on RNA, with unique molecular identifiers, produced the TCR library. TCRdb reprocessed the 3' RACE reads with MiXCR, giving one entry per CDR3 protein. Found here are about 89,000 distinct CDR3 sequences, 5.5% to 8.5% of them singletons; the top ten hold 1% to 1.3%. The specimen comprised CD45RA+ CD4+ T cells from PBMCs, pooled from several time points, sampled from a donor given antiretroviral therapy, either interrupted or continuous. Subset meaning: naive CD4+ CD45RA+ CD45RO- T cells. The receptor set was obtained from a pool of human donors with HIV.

CDR3 amino acids: CASSFGLAGSNEQFF. The CDR3, as DNA: TGTGCCAGCAGCTTCGGACTAGCGGGTTCCAATGAGCAGTTCTTC. This chain joins TRBV5-5 and TRBJ2-1; 11 nucleotides agree with TRBD2. The CDR3 covers 15 residues. V lost 2 bases to trimming and J lost 6 bases; unmatched junction nucleotides: 4. Germline-derived CDR1 and CDR2 are SGHKS and YYEKEE (reference sequence). Filled out from reference TRBV5-5 and TRBJ2-1, the complete variable domain reads DAGVTQSPTHLIKTRGQQVTLRCSPISGHKSVSWYQQVLGQGPQFIFQYYEKEERGRGNFPDRFSARQFPNYSSELNVNALLLGDSALYLCASSFGLAGSNEQFFGPGTRLTVL.

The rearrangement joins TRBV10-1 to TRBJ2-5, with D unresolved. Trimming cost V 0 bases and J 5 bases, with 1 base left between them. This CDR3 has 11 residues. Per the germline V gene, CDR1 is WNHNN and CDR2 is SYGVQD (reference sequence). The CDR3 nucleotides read TGCGCCAGCAGTGAGTCGGAGACCCAGTACTTC. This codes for CASSESETQYF.

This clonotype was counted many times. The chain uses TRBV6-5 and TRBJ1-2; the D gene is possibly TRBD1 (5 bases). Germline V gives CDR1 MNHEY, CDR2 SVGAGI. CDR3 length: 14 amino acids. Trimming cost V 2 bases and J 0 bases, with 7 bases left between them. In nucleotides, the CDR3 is TGTGCCAGCAGTTACGGGACGCCTAACTATGGCTACACCTTC. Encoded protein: CASSYGTPNYGYTF.

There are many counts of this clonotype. CDR3 bases: TGTGCCAGCAGTTTAGAGCGGGGATCCTACGAGCAGTACTTC. It specifies CASSLERGSYEQYF. V usage is TRBV27 and J usage is TRBJ2-7; 7 nucleotides align to TRBD2. The trim removed 2 bases at V and 1 base at J, leaving 2 bases unmatched. The CDR3 consists of 14 residues. CDR1 is MNHEY, CDR2 SMNVEV, per germline (reference sequence).

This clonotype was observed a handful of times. The CDR3 nucleotides are TGCAGTGCTCCGTCGCAGAACCGGGGTAGAAACACCATATATTTT. Its translation is CSAPSQNRGRNTIYF. V is TRBV20-1 and J is TRBJ1-3; D uncertain. This CDR3 is built from 15 residues. Germline CDR1 reads DFQATT; CDR2 reads SNEGSKA (reference sequence). The germline V and J ends were trimmed by 5 bases and 5 bases, with 19 bases remaining between them.

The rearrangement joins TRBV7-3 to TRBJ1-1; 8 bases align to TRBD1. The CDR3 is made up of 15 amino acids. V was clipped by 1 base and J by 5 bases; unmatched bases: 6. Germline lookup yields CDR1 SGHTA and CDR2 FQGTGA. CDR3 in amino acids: CASSLSRGRRTEAFF. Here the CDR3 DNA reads TGTGCCAGCAGCTTAAGCAGGGGGCGCAGGACTGAAGCTTTCTTT.

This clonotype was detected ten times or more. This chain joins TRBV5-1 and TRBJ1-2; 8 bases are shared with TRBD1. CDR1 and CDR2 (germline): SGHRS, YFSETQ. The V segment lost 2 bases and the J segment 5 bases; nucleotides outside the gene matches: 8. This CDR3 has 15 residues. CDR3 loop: CASSFSGTGEYGYTF. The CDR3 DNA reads TGCGCCAGCAGCTTCTCCGGGACAGGAGAATATGGCTACACCTTC.

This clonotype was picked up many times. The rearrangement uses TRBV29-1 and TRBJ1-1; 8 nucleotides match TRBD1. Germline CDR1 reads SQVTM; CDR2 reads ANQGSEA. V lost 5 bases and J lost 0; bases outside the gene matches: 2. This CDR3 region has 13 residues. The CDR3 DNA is TGCAGCGTTAGGACAGGGATGAACACTGAAGCTTTCTTT. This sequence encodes CSVRTGMNTEAFF.

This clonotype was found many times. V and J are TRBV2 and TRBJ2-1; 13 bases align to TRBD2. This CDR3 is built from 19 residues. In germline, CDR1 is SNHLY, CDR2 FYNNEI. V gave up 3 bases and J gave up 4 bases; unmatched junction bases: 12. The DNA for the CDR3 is TGTGCCAGCAGTGATCTGGGACTAGCGGGGACTGAACGTTACAATGAGCAGTTCTTC. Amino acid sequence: CASSDLGLAGTERYNEQFF.

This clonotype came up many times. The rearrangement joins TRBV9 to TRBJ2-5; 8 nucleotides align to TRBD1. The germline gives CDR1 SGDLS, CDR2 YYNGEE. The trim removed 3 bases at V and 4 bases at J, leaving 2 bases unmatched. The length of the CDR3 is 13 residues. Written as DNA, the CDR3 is TGTGCCAGCAGCGCGGACAGGGCAGAGACCCAGTACTTC. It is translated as CASSADRAETQYF.

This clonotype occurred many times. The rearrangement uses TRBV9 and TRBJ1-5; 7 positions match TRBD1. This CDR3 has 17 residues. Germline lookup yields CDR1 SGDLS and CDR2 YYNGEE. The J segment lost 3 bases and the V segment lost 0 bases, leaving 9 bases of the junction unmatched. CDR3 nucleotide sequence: TGTGCCAGCAGCGTAGTAGGGGGCGGAGGTGACAATCAGCCCCAGCATTTT. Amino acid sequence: CASSVVGGGGDNQPQHF.

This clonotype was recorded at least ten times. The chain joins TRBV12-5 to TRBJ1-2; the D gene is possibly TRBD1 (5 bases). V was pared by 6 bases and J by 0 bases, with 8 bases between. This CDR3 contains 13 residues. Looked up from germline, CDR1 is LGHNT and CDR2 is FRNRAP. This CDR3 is CASGRQTNYGYTF. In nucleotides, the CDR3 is TGTGCTAGTGGCCGACAGACTAACTATGGCTACACCTTC.

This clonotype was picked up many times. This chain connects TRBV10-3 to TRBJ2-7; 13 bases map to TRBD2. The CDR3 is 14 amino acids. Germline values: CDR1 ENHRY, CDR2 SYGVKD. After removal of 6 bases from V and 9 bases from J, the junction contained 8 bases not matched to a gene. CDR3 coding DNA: TGTGCCATCAGCGGGACTAGCGGGAAGATTGGGCAGTACTTC. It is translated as CAISGTSGKIGQYF.

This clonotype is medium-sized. The DNA of the CDR3 is TGTGCCAGCAGTCCCGGACAACCCCGGAGGAGTTCACCCCTCCACTTT. Encoded protein: CASSPGQPRRSSPLHF. This chain connects TRBV12-3 or TRBV12-4 to TRBJ1-6, with D tentatively TRBD1 (5 bases). The CDR3 has 16 residues. Between the trimmed V and J ends, which lost 5 bases and 9 bases, there was a span of 20 bases.

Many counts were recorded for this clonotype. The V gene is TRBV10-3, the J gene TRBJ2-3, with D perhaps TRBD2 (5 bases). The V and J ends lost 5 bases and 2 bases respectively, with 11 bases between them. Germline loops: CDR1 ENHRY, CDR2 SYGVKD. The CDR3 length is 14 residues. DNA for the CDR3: TGTGCCATCAGTCCCCCGGGATCCACAGATACGCAGTATTTT. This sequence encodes CAISPPGSTDTQYF.

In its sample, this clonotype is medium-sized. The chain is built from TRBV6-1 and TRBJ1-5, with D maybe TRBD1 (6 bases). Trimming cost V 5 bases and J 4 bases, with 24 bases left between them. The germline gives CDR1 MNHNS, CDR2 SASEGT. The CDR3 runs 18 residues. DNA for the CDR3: TGTGCCAGCAGTCCCGACGTGGGCAGGGGATATGGGAATCAGCCCCAGCATTTT. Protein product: CASSPDVGRGYGNQPQHF.

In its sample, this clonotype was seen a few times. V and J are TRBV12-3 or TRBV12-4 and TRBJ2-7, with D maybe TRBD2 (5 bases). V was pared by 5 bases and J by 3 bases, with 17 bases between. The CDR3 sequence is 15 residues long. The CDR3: CASSRAGRAIYEQYF. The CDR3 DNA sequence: TGTGCCAGCAGTAGGGCCGGGCGGGCGATCTACGAGCAGTACTTC.

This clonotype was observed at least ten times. DNA for the CDR3: TGCGCCAGCAGCTTGGCACGCAGCGGTGAGACCCAGTACTTC. Amino acid sequence: CASSLARSGETQYF. V and J are TRBV5-1 and TRBJ2-5, with D possibly TRBD2 on 5 matching bases. The germline V gene has CDR1 SGHRS and CDR2 YFSETQ. The V and J ends lost 0 bases and 5 bases respectively, with 11 bases between them. The length of the CDR3 is 14 residues.

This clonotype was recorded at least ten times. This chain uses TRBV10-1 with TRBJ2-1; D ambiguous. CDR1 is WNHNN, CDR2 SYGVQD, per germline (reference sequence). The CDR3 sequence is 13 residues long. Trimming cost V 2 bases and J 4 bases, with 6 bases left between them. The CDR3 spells CASSELGYNEQFF. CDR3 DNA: TGCGCCAGCAGTGAGCTTGGATACAATGAGCAGTTCTTC.

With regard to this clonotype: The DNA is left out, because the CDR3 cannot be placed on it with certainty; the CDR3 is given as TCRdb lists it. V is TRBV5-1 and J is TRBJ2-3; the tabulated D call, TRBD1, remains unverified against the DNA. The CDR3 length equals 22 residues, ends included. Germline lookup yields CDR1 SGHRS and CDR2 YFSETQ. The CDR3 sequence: CASSFYICSAPRTRTSTDTQYF.

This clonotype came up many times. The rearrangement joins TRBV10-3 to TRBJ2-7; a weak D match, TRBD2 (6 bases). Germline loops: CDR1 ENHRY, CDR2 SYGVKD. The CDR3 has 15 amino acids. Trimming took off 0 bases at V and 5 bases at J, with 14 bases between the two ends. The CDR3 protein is CAISESSGEEDEQYF. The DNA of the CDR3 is TGTGCCATCAGTGAGTCGAGTGGGGAGGAAGACGAGCAGTACTTC.

This CDR3 is CASSFSPATGVYGYTF. DNA for the CDR3: TGCGCCAGCAGCTTCTCCCCCGCCACAGGGGTCTATGGCTACACCTTC. The V and J genes are TRBV5-1 and TRBJ1-2, with 7 bases lining up with TRBD1. CDR1 and CDR2 from the germline V gene are SGHRS and YFSETQ. The CDR3 runs 16 residues. The ends lost 2 bases at V and 4 bases at J; junction bases unmatched: 11.

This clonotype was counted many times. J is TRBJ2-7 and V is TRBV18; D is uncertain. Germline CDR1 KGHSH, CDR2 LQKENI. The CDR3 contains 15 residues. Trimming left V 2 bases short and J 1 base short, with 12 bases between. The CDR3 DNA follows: TGTGCCAGCTCACCAGGAACACCTACTTCCTACGAGCAGTACTTC. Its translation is CASSPGTPTSYEQYF. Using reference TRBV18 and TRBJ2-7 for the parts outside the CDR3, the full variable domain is NAGVMQNPRHLVRRRGQEARLRCSPMKGHSHVYWYRQLPEEGLKFMVYLQKENIIDESGMPKERFSAEFPKEGPSILRIQQVVRGDSAAYFCASSPGTPTSYEQYFGPGTRLTVT.

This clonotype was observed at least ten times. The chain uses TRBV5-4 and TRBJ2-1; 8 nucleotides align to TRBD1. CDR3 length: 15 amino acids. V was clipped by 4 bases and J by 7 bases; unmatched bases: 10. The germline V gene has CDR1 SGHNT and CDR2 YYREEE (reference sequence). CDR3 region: CASSLNLDRVNEQFF. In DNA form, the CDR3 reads TGTGCCAGCAGCCTGAACTTGGACAGGGTGAATGAGCAGTTCTTC.

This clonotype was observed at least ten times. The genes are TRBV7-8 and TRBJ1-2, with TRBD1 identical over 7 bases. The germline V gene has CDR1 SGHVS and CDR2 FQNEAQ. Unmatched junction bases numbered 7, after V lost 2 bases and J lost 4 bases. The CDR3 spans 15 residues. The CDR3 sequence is CASSLRGQAPYGYTF. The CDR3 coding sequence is TGTGCCAGCAGCTTACGAGGACAGGCTCCCTATGGCTACACCTTC.

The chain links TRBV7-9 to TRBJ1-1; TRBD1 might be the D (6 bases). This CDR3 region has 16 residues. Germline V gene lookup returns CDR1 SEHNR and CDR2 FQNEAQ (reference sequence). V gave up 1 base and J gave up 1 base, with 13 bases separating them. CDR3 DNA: TGTGCCAGCAGCTTAGGAGGGGGGCGGACGAACACTGAAGCTTTCTTT. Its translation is CASSLGGGRTNTEAFF.

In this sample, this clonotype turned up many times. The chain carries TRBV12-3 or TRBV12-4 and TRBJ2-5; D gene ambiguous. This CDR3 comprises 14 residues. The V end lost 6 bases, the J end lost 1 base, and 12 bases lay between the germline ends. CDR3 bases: TGTGCCAGCAGCCCGACAACCGCCCAAGAGACCCAGTACTTC. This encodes CASSPTTAQETQYF.

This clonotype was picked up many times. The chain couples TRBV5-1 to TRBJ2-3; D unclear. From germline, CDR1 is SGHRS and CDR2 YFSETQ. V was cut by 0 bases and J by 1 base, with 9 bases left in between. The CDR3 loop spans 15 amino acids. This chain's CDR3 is CASSLDPVGTDTQYF. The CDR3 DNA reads TGCGCCAGCAGCTTGGACCCGGTAGGCACAGATACGCAGTATTTT. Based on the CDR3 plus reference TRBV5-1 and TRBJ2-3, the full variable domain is KAGVTQTPRYLIKTRGQQVTLSCSPISGHRSVSWYQQTPGQGLQFLFEYFSETQRNKGNFPGRFSGRQFSNSRSEMNVSTLELGDSALYLCASSLDPVGTDTQYFGPGTRLTVL.

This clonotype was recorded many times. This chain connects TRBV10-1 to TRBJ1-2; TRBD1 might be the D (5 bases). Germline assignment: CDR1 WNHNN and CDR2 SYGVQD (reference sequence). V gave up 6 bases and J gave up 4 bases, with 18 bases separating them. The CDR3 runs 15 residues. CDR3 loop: CASSDYTGSRYGYTF. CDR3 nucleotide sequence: TGCGCCAGCAGCGATTATACAGGATCCCGCTATGGCTACACCTTC.